These 22 T cell receptor beta chains originate from one sample sequenced in a study of blood T cell repertoires in COVID-19. The table came from immunoSEQ multiplex PCR; TCRdb's copy has only in-frame clones and leaves some out. The repertoire holds approximately 500,000 clones, with about 88% as singletons. Material for sequencing was peripheral blood. The receptors stem from a woman between 45 and 65 years old with COVID-19, enrolled during active disease.

The V gene is TRBV7-9, the J gene TRBJ2-7; 8 bases are a match to TRBD2. V shed 3 bases, J shed 0 bases, and the junction held 4 bases outside the gene matches. The germline V gene has CDR1 SEHNR and CDR2 FQNEAQ (reference sequence). The CDR3 extends over 15 amino acids. The DNA of the CDR3 is TGTGCCAGCAGCTTTCAAGCGGGGGCCTCCTACGAGCAGTACTTC. Translated: CASSFQAGASYEQYF.

The table lists this clone with a few counts. The CDR3 region has the DNA TGTGCCAGCGCTATGAGGAGGTGGTCCTACGAGCAGTACTTC. Amino acids: CASAMRRWSYEQYF. This chain links TRBV5-4 with TRBJ2-7, with D perhaps TRBD2 (5 bases). Trimming removed 7 bases at V and 1 base at J, with 15 bases between. The CDR3 runs 14 residues. Germline CDR1 and CDR2: SGHNT and YYREEE (reference sequence).

The genes are TRBV10-3 and TRBJ2-4; D is unclear. Germline-derived CDR1 and CDR2 are ENHRY and SYGVKD. Trimming removed 6 bases from V and 0 bases from J, with 15 bases in between. The CDR3 totals 16 residues. CDR3: CAISETSLLAKNIQYF. CDR3 bases: TGTGCCATCAGCGAAACATCGCTTCTAGCCAAAAACATTCAGTACTTC.

V is TRBV10-2 and J is TRBJ1-2; no reliable D call. V was trimmed by 0 bases and J by 3 bases, leaving 8 bases between them. The CDR3 contains 14 residues. Germline loops: CDR1 WSHSY, CDR2 SAAADI. The CDR3 sequence: CASSESSPDYGYTF. The CDR3 DNA sequence: TGCGCCAGCAGTGAGTCGAGCCCCGACTATGGCTACACCTTC.

CDR3 in DNA: TGTGCCAGCAGCGTAGATGGGCCAGATAATTCACCCCTCCACTTT. The encoded protein is CASSVDGPDNSPLHF. The rearrangement joins TRBV9 to TRBJ1-6, with D unresolved. Trimming pared 0 bases from V and 5 bases from J, leaving 9 bases between. In germline, CDR1 is SGDLS, CDR2 YYNGEE. The CDR3 covers 15 residues.

The rearrangement joins TRBV29-1 to TRBJ2-1, with 8 bases aligning to TRBD2. The germline gives CDR1 SQVTM, CDR2 ANQGSEA. V shed 6 bases, J shed 2 bases, and the junction held 6 bases outside the gene matches. This CDR3 spans 14 amino acids. Here the CDR3 reads CSVVLAGTYNEQFF. The DNA for the CDR3 is TGCAGCGTCGTCTTAGCGGGGACCTACAATGAGCAGTTCTTC.

This rearrangement joins TRBV10-3 to TRBJ1-2; weak D call: TRBD1 (5 bases). CDR3 length: 15 amino acids. V was shortened by 0 bases and J by 7 bases, with 15 bases between the two germline ends. Per the germline V gene, CDR1 is ENHRY and CDR2 is SYGVKD. CDR3 coding DNA: TGTGCCATCAGTGAGTCGATCGGTGAGGGACTTGGCTACACCTTC. This gives the protein CAISESIGEGLGYTF.

The chain employs TRBV11-2 and TRBJ2-7; 7 bases map to TRBD2. This CDR3 has 14 amino acids. From germline, CDR1 is SGHAT and CDR2 FQNNGV. The ends lost 6 bases at V and 5 bases at J; junction bases unmatched: 10. CDR3 residues: CASSSSGGKNEQYF. The CDR3 DNA is TGTGCCAGCAGTTCATCCGGGGGGAAGAACGAGCAGTACTTC.

V is TRBV4-1 and J is TRBJ1-2; no reliable D call. The V end lost 4 bases, the J end lost 6 bases, and 15 bases lay between the germline ends. The CDR3 spans 14 residues. The germline V gene has CDR1 MGHRA and CDR2 YSYEKL. CDR3 coding DNA: TGCGCCAGCAGCCCCCTCCCCGGGAATGATGGCTACACCTTC. This gives the protein CASSPLPGNDGYTF.

The rearrangement joins TRBV7-9 to TRBJ2-7; 8 bases are a match to TRBD1. Losses at the gene ends were 3 bases for V and 5 bases for J; bases not matched to a gene: 6. CDR3 length equals 14 residues. CDR1 and CDR2 (germline): SEHNR, FQNEAQ (reference sequence). CDR3 sequence: CASSFDRGEDEQYF. CDR3 DNA sequence: TGTGCCAGCAGCTTTGACAGGGGAGAAGACGAGCAGTACTTC.

CDR3 bases: TGTGCCACCAGTGCCTCCCGGGGGGCCAATGAGCAGTTCTTC. Amino acid sequence: CATSASRGANEQFF. This chain uses TRBV24-1 with TRBJ2-1; perhaps TRBD2 as D (7 bases). Trimming pared 5 bases from V and 6 bases from J, leaving 13 bases between. This CDR3 comprises 14 residues. Germline CDR1 KGHDR, CDR2 SFDVKD.

DNA for the CDR3: TGTGCCTGGACCCGTGAGCGGTTATCACCTAAGGGCTACACCTTC. Its translation is CAWTRERLSPKGYTF. V gene TRBV30 combines with J gene TRBJ1-2; no firm D call. CDR3 length: 15 amino acids. The V end lost 4 bases, the J end lost 8 bases, and 23 bases lay between the germline ends. Germline V lookup: CDR1 GTSNPN, CDR2 SVGIG (reference sequence).

The V gene is TRBV19, the J gene TRBJ2-2, with D perhaps matching TRBD1 (5 bases). V was cut by 5 bases and J by 6 bases, with 13 bases left in between. The CDR3 sequence is 14 residues long. Germline lookup yields CDR1 LNHDA and CDR2 SQIVND (reference sequence). CDR3 region: CASSLLDRPGELFF. DNA of the CDR3: TGTGCCAGTAGTCTCCTCGACAGACCCGGGGAGCTGTTTTTT.

V usage is TRBV29-1 and J usage is TRBJ1-4; 7 positions match TRBD1. The CDR3 sequence is 14 residues long. Germline CDR1 is SQVTM and CDR2 is ANQGSEA. V shed 6 bases, J shed 6 bases, and the junction held 10 bases outside the gene matches. For the CDR3, the DNA is TGCAGCGTCCAAGTGGGGACAGACTATGAAAAACTGTTTTTT. Residues: CSVQVGTDYEKLFF.

This clone was observed once. The rearrangement uses TRBV19 and TRBJ2-1, with D unresolved. The V gene lost 3 bases and the J gene lost 0 bases, with 3 bases spanning the gap. Per the germline V gene, CDR1 is LNHDA and CDR2 is SQIVND (reference sequence). This CDR3 is 13 amino acids long. The CDR3 here is CASSMSSYNEQFF. The DNA of the CDR3 is TGTGCCAGTAGTATGAGCTCCTACAATGAGCAGTTCTTC. The whole variable domain, filled in from reference TRBV19 and TRBJ2-1, reads DGGITQSPKYLFRKEGQNVTLSCEQNLNHDAMYWYRQDPGQGLRLIYYSQIVNDFQKGDIAEGYSVSREKKESFPLTVTSAQKNPTAFYLCASSMSSYNEQFFGPGTRLTVL.

This chain uses TRBV7-8 with TRBJ2-7, with TRBD1 matching 7 bases. The CDR3 runs to 16 residues. Unmatched junction bases numbered 14, after V lost 5 bases and J lost 4 bases. CDR1 and CDR2 from the germline V gene are SGHVS and FQNEAQ. The CDR3 region has the DNA TGTGCCAGCAGCCATAGAACTGAGGGGGCCCTATACGAGCAGTACTTC. It is translated as CASSHRTEGALYEQYF.

CDR3 region: CASSQTTGTTEAFF. The CDR3 coding sequence is TGTGCCAGCAGCCAGACGACAGGAACTACTGAAGCTTTCTTT. The chain couples TRBV9 to TRBJ1-1; perhaps TRBD1 as D (6 bases). Trimming removed 4 bases at V and 5 bases at J, with 15 bases between. The CDR3 is 14 amino acids. The germline CDR1 and CDR2 sequences are SGDLS and YYNGEE.

This chain links TRBV18 with TRBJ1-2; 10 nucleotides match TRBD1. V gave up 4 bases and J gave up 6 bases; unmatched junction bases: 5. The CDR3 runs to 14 residues. Germline V CDR1 and CDR2: KGHSH, LQKENI. CDR3 in amino acids: CASSQRQGANGYTF. DNA for the CDR3: TGTGCCAGCTCACAACGACAGGGGGCAAATGGCTACACCTTC. Full variable domain (missing parts from reference TRBV18 and TRBJ1-2): NAGVMQNPRHLVRRRGQEARLRCSPMKGHSHVYWYRQLPEEGLKFMVYLQKENIIDESGMPKERFSAEFPKEGPSILRIQQVVRGDSAAYFCASSQRQGANGYTFGSGTRLTVV.

This chain links TRBV2 with TRBJ2-1, with TRBD2 identical over 11 bases. The CDR3 runs to 15 residues. V lost 5 bases to trimming and J lost 4 bases; unmatched junction nucleotides: 4. CDR1 is SNHLY, CDR2 FYNNEI, per germline. CDR3 coding DNA: TGTGCCAGCAGTCAACTAGCGGGGGTTTACAATGAGCAGTTCTTC. Protein sequence: CASSQLAGVYNEQFF.

CDR3 in amino acids: CASSLEGRGIETQYF. In DNA, the CDR3 is TGCGCCAGCAGCTTAGAAGGGAGGGGTATAGAGACCCAGTACTTC. The chain recombines TRBV5-1 with TRBJ2-5; 7 bases are shared with TRBD2. This CDR3 contains 15 residues. Germline V gene lookup returns CDR1 SGHRS and CDR2 YFSETQ. Trimming at V came to 2 bases and at J to 4 bases, leaving 8 bases not matched to a gene.

As concerns this clone: This sample also contains other DNA sequences that code for the same CDR3. This chain joins TRBV7-9 and TRBJ2-1, with 8 bases fitting TRBD2. Unmatched junction bases numbered 2, after V lost 1 base and J lost 6 bases. The germline V gene encodes CDR1 SEHNR and CDR2 FQNEAQ (reference sequence). This CDR3 spans 14 amino acids. CDR3 sequence: CASSLGAGGNEQFF. The CDR3 DNA reads TGTGCCAGCAGCTTAGGGGCGGGGGGCAATGAGCAGTTCTTC. Filled out from reference TRBV7-9 and TRBJ2-1, the complete variable domain reads DTGVSQNPRHKITKRGQNVTFRCDPISEHNRLYWYRQTLGQGPEFLTYFQNEAQLEKSRLLSDRFSAERPKGSFSTLEIQRTEQGDSAMYLCASSLGAGGNEQFFGPGTRLTVL.

The CDR3 DNA follows: TGTGCCAGCTCACCCCTTCGCGGGAACTCGCCGAACACTGAAGCTTTCTTT. It yields the protein CASSPLRGNSPNTEAFF. The rearrangement uses TRBV18 and TRBJ1-1; D ambiguous. The length of the CDR3 is 17 residues. Trimming stripped 3 bases from V and 1 base from J, with 18 bases between. CDR1 and CDR2 from the germline V gene are KGHSH and LQKENI.